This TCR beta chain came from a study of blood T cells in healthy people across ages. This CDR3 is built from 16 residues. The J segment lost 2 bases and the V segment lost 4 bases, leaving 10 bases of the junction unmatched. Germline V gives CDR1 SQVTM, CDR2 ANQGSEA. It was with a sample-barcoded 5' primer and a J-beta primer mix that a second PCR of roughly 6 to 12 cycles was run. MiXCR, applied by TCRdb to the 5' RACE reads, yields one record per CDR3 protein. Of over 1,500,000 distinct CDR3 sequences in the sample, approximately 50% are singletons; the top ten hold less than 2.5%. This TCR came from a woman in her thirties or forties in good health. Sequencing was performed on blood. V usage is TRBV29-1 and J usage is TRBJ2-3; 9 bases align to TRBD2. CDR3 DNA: TGCAGCGTTGGAGGCCAAGCGGGGGGAAACACAGATACGCAGTATTTT. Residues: CSVGGQAGGNTDTQYF.